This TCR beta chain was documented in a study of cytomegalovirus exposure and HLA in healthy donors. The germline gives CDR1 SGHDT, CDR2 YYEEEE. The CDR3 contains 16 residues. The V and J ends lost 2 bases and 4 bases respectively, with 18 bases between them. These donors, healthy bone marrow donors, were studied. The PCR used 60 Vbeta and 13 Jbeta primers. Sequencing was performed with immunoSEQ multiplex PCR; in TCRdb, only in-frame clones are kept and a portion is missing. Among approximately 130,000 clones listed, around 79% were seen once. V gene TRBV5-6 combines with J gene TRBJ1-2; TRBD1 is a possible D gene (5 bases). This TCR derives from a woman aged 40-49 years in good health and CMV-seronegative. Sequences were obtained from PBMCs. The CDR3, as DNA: TGTGCCAGCAGCTTCCCTTCCCCGACAGCTTCCTATGGCTACACCTTC. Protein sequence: CASSFPSPTASYGYTF.